The 24 T cell receptor beta chains below come from one sample, sequenced in a study of cytomegalovirus exposure and HLA in healthy donors. The PCR made use of 60 Vbeta and 13 Jbeta primers. Method: immunoSEQ multiplex PCR; TCRdb's copy keeps in-frame clones and lacks some. Here the sample spans around 170,000 clones, over 75% being singletons. Source material: PBMCs. The receptors stem from a man between 40 and 49 years old in good health and CMV-seropositive.

The CDR3 nucleotides read TGTGCCAGCTCACCACCGGAACCGGGACTAAAAAGGGATGAGCAGTTCTTC. Translated, it gives CASSPPEPGLKRDEQFF. The chain links TRBV18 to TRBJ2-1; 7 bases are shared with TRBD2. Germline values: CDR1 KGHSH, CDR2 LQKENI. The V gene end was trimmed by 0 bases and the J gene end by 8 bases; junction bases not matched to a gene: 13. The CDR3 runs 17 residues.

This chain uses TRBV2 with TRBJ1-2, with D unresolved. V lost 9 bases, J lost 7 bases, and 18 bases lay in between. The CDR3 length is 13 residues. Per germline, CDR1 SNHLY and CDR2 FYNNEI. The CDR3, as DNA: TGTGCCAGAATAGGAGGGAAACGGGCTGGCTACACCTTC. The encoded protein is CARIGGKRAGYTF.

V and J are TRBV29-1 and TRBJ2-3, with D possibly being TRBD2 (5 bases). The V end was cut by 5 bases, the J end by 3 bases, with 9 bases between. The CDR3 has 12 residues. The germline gives CDR1 SQVTM, CDR2 ANQGSEA. CDR3 coding DNA: TGCAGCGTTCAGCGGACGACAGATACGCAGTATTTT. Its protein is CSVQRTTDTQYF.

This clone was seen only a few times. This CDR3 reads CASSFLSVFHGYTF. Written as DNA, the CDR3 is TGTGCCAGCAGCTTCCTCAGTGTTTTCCATGGCTACACCTTC. The chain carries TRBV5-8 and TRBJ1-2, with unresolved D. With 2 bases removed from V and 6 bases from J, the gap between germline ends came to 14 bases. CDR1 is SGHTS and CDR2 is YDEGEE in the germline V gene. The CDR3 is 14 amino acids.

V is TRBV19 and J is TRBJ2-1; the match to TRBD2 covers 10 bases. The ends lost 3 bases at V and 2 bases at J; junction bases unmatched: 4. Germline lookup yields CDR1 LNHDA and CDR2 SQIVND (reference sequence). The length of the CDR3 is 16 residues. CDR3 sequence reads: CASSMEAGGAYNEQFF. The DNA for the CDR3 is TGTGCCAGTAGTATGGAAGCGGGGGGGGCCTACAATGAGCAGTTCTTC.

The rearrangement joins TRBV6-6 to TRBJ2-5, with 7 bases matching TRBD1. Trimming removed 1 base from V and 5 bases from J; junction bases left unmatched: 4. This CDR3 has 14 amino acids. In germline, CDR1 is MNHNY, CDR2 SVGAGI (reference sequence). In nucleotides, the CDR3 is TGTGCCAGCAGTTACTACAGGGGTGGGGAGACCCAGTACTTC. This encodes CASSYYRGGETQYF.

This sequence joins TRBV19 and TRBJ1-1; D may be TRBD1 (5 bases). Germline-derived CDR1 and CDR2 are LNHDA and SQIVND (reference sequence). V was cut by 1 base and J by 1 base, with 10 bases left in between. This CDR3 contains 15 residues. In nucleotides, the CDR3 is TGTGCCAGTAGTATAGTTTCAGGGCCGAACACTGAAGCTTTCTTT. Protein sequence: CASSIVSGPNTEAFF. Combining the CDR3 with reference TRBV19 and TRBJ1-1 gives the whole variable domain DGGITQSPKYLFRKEGQNVTLSCEQNLNHDAMYWYRQDPGQGLRLIYYSQIVNDFQKGDIAEGYSVSREKKESFPLTVTSAQKNPTAFYLCASSIVSGPNTEAFFGQGTRLTVV.

This clone has a handful of counts. The chain combines TRBV6-6 with TRBJ1-5; perhaps TRBD1 as D (5 bases). There are 16 residues in the CDR3. The germline V and J ends were trimmed by 0 bases and 2 bases, with 11 bases remaining between them. CDR1 and CDR2 (germline): MNHNY, SVGAGI (reference sequence). Here the CDR3 reads CASSYSGIRGNQPQHF. CDR3 DNA: TGTGCCAGCAGTTACTCAGGCATCAGGGGCAATCAGCCCCAGCATTTT.

CDR3 sequence: CASSFVGHEQYF. The CDR3 DNA sequence: TGTGCCAGCAGCTTCGTGGGCCACGAGCAGTACTTC. The V and J genes are TRBV11-2 and TRBJ2-7; D gene uncertain. The CDR3 has 12 amino acids. Germline CDR1 SGHAT, CDR2 FQNNGV. Trimming stripped 3 bases from V and 5 bases from J, with 8 bases between.

This clone was seen only a few times. The chain recombines TRBV5-1 with TRBJ2-2, with TRBD1 as a possible D gene (5 bases). The CDR3 contains 13 residues. CDR1 and CDR2 from the germline V gene are SGHRS and YFSETQ. V lost 2 bases to trimming and J lost 6 bases, with 8 bases between them. The chain's CDR3 is CASSLWGAGELFF. The CDR3 nucleotides read TGCGCCAGCAGCTTATGGGGCGCCGGGGAGCTGTTTTTT. Filled out from reference TRBV5-1 and TRBJ2-2, the complete variable domain reads KAGVTQTPRYLIKTRGQQVTLSCSPISGHRSVSWYQQTPGQGLQFLFEYFSETQRNKGNFPGRFSGRQFSNSRSEMNVSTLELGDSALYLCASSLWGAGELFFGEGSRLTVL.

This clone came up once. The chain combines TRBV28 with TRBJ1-2, with 10 bases lining up with TRBD1. V was clipped by 1 base and J by 4 bases; unmatched bases: 3. This CDR3 contains 15 residues. The germline V gene has CDR1 MDHEN and CDR2 SYDVKM. Here the CDR3 reads CASSLSGQGFYGYTF. CDR3 nucleotides: TGTGCCAGCAGTTTATCGGGACAGGGGTTCTATGGCTACACCTTC.

Points on this clone: This specimen includes other DNA sequences encoding the same CDR3. The chain joins TRBV7-3 to TRBJ2-1; 8 positions match TRBD2. V trimming: 2 bases; J trimming: 2 bases; junction bases outside the gene matches: 2. From germline, CDR1 is SGHTA and CDR2 FQGTGA. The CDR3 length is 15 residues. This CDR3 is CASSLAGGPYNEQFF. As DNA, the CDR3 is TGTGCCAGCAGCTTAGCGGGGGGTCCCTACAATGAGCAGTTCTTC. The full variable domain, in which reference TRBV7-3 and TRBJ2-1 provide the parts outside the CDR3, is GAGVSQTPSNKVTEKGKYVELRCDPISGHTALYWYRQSLGQGPEFLIYFQGTGAADDSGLPNDRFFAVRPEGSVSTLKIQRTERGDSAVYLCASSLAGGPYNEQFFGPGTRLTVL.

The CDR3 nucleotides are TGCGCCAGCAGCCCGGGACAGGGCACTGAAGCTTTCTTT. Its translation is CASSPGQGTEAFF. The V gene is TRBV4-1, the J gene TRBJ1-1, with 9 bases fitting TRBD1. The V segment lost 4 bases and the J segment 4 bases; nucleotides outside the gene matches: 1. The CDR3 totals 13 residues. Germline V gene lookup returns CDR1 MGHRA and CDR2 YSYEKL.

The chain recombines TRBV6-6 with TRBJ1-5; 9 positions match TRBD1. V gave up 7 bases and J gave up 7 bases; unmatched junction bases: 8. The CDR3 runs 14 residues. Per the germline V gene, CDR1 is MNHNY and CDR2 is SVGAGI (reference sequence). This CDR3 reads CASTQGQGGQPQHF. CDR3 sequence (DNA): TGTGCCAGCACCCAGGGACAGGGTGGACAGCCCCAGCATTTT.

The V gene is TRBV19, the J gene TRBJ1-2; no clear D gene. The V gene's germline CDR1 is LNHDA and CDR2 SQIVND (reference sequence). The length of the CDR3 is 12 residues. Trimming took off 5 bases at V and 6 bases at J, with 10 bases between the two ends. This CDR3 is CASSSGSHGYTF. The CDR3 bases are TGTGCCAGTAGTTCTGGGAGTCATGGCTACACCTTC.

This clone was counted between two and nine times. This rearrangement joins TRBV19 to TRBJ2-3; 10 bases are shared with TRBD1. Per germline, CDR1 LNHDA and CDR2 SQIVND (reference sequence). The CDR3 totals 18 residues. The trim removed 6 bases at V and 1 base at J, leaving 13 bases unmatched. CDR3 sequence reads: CASRNDRGRGWGTDTQYF. The CDR3 DNA sequence: TGTGCCAGTAGGAATGACAGGGGGCGCGGGTGGGGCACAGATACGCAGTATTTT. The whole variable domain, remainder taken from reference TRBV19 and TRBJ2-3, is DGGITQSPKYLFRKEGQNVTLSCEQNLNHDAMYWYRQDPGQGLRLIYYSQIVNDFQKGDIAEGYSVSREKKESFPLTVTSAQKNPTAFYLCASRNDRGRGWGTDTQYFGPGTRLTVL.

The chain joins TRBV7-3 to TRBJ2-7; D may be TRBD1 (6 bases). The CDR3 extends over 15 amino acids. Germline CDR1 and CDR2: SGHTA and FQGTGA. Trimming removed 4 bases from V and 3 bases from J, with 16 bases in between. CDR3 in amino acids: CASSSSPGQVYEQYF. The CDR3 bases are TGTGCCAGCAGCTCGTCACCGGGACAAGTCTACGAGCAGTACTTC.

V is TRBV2 and J is TRBJ2-3; D is uncertain. The V gene's germline CDR1 is SNHLY and CDR2 FYNNEI. V was clipped by 5 bases and J by 2 bases, with 8 bases between them. The CDR3 contains 13 residues. Here the CDR3 DNA reads TGTGCCAGCAGTCGACTGACCACAGATACGCAGTATTTT. Amino acids: CASSRLTTDTQYF.

A few counts support this clone. The chain carries TRBV28 and TRBJ2-3; maybe TRBD2 (6 bases). The CDR3 sequence is 15 residues long. Germline V CDR1 and CDR2: MDHEN, SYDVKM. Trimming took off 1 base at V and 1 base at J, with 9 bases between the two ends. CDR3 DNA sequence: TGTGCCAGCAGTTTATACGGGGGAGGCACAGATACGCAGTATTTT. It encodes CASSLYGGGTDTQYF.

The chain joins TRBV28 to TRBJ2-1; D perhaps matches TRBD2 (7 bases). The CDR3 is 13 amino acids. V lost 7 bases and J 9 bases, leaving 16 bases between the germline ends. Germline V lookup: CDR1 MDHEN, CDR2 SYDVKM. The chain's CDR3 is CASIRGGLGEQFF. DNA for the CDR3: TGTGCCAGCATTAGGGGGGGCCTGGGTGAGCAGTTCTTC.

V and J are TRBV27 and TRBJ2-7, with 9 bases fitting TRBD1. V shed 6 bases, J shed 1 base, and the junction held 10 bases outside the gene matches. This CDR3 comprises 16 residues. Per the germline V gene, CDR1 is MNHEY and CDR2 is SMNVEV (reference sequence). The CDR3 nucleotides read TGTGCCAGCAGGGCCCCATCCGGGACAGGGTCCTACGAGCAGTACTTC. This gives the protein CASRAPSGTGSYEQYF.

This chain uses TRBV7-6 with TRBJ2-5; maybe TRBD2 (5 bases). The CDR3 has 14 amino acids. The germline V gene has CDR1 SGHVS and CDR2 FNYEAQ. Between the trimmed V and J ends, which lost 2 bases and 5 bases, there was a span of 12 bases. CDR3: CASSLSASLETQYF. CDR3 in DNA: TGTGCCAGCAGCTTATCAGCTAGCTTGGAGACCCAGTACTTC.

A word on this clone: No conserved phenylalanine or tryptophan is present at the end of the CDR3, so a read error is the likely explanation. The chain is built from TRBV30 and TRBJ1-5, with D possibly TRBD1 on 5 matching bases. V was shortened by 5 bases and J by 0 bases, with 14 bases between the two germline ends. Germline V gene data show CDR1 as GTSNPN and CDR2 as SVGIG (reference sequence). This CDR3 is built from 15 residues. DNA of the CDR3: TGTGCCTGGGCCCGCGGGACGGTTAGCAATCAGCCCCAGCATCTT. It specifies CAWARGTVSNQPQHL.

The rearrangement uses TRBV30 and TRBJ1-3; tentatively, D is TRBD1 (5 bases). This CDR3 has 13 amino acids. Per germline, CDR1 GTSNPN and CDR2 SVGIG (reference sequence). V lost 2 bases, J lost 2 bases, and 7 bases lay in between. The CDR3 is CAWSKGAGNTIYF. For the CDR3, the DNA is TGTGCCTGGAGTAAAGGGGCTGGAAACACCATATATTTT.